The clone carrying this T cell receptor (beta chain) has only a few counts. Its antigen is as yet unknown. Sampled 1 year posttransplant, controls received myeloablative marrow transplants, methotrexate and a calcineurin inhibitor. The table came from immunoSEQ multiplex PCR; TCRdb's copy has only in-frame clones and leaves some out. The table lists tens of thousands of clones, 86% of them singletons. These data come from a study of T cells after posttransplantation cyclophosphamide. Points from the study as a whole: Later post-transplant blood repertoires were often dominated by donor CD8+ memory clones.

The sequence derives from a female patient in her thirties or forties who received an allogeneic stem cell transplant from an unrelated donor, was CMV-positive, and had acute and chronic GVHD. Some T cells may be supplied by the graft donor. The sample in question was PBMCs, obtained about 400 days after allogeneic stem cell transplant with calcineurin inhibitor and methotrexate.

This CDR3 reads CASSLVSALLGYGYTF. CDR3 bases: TGTGCCAGCAGCTTGGTTTCTGCCCTGCTAGGCTATGGCTACACCTTC. The chain joins TRBV5-8 to TRBJ1-2; D remains ambiguous. CDR1 and CDR2 (germline): SGHTS, YDEGEE. This CDR3 is built from 16 residues. The germline V and J ends were trimmed by 0 bases and 4 bases, with 16 bases remaining between them.